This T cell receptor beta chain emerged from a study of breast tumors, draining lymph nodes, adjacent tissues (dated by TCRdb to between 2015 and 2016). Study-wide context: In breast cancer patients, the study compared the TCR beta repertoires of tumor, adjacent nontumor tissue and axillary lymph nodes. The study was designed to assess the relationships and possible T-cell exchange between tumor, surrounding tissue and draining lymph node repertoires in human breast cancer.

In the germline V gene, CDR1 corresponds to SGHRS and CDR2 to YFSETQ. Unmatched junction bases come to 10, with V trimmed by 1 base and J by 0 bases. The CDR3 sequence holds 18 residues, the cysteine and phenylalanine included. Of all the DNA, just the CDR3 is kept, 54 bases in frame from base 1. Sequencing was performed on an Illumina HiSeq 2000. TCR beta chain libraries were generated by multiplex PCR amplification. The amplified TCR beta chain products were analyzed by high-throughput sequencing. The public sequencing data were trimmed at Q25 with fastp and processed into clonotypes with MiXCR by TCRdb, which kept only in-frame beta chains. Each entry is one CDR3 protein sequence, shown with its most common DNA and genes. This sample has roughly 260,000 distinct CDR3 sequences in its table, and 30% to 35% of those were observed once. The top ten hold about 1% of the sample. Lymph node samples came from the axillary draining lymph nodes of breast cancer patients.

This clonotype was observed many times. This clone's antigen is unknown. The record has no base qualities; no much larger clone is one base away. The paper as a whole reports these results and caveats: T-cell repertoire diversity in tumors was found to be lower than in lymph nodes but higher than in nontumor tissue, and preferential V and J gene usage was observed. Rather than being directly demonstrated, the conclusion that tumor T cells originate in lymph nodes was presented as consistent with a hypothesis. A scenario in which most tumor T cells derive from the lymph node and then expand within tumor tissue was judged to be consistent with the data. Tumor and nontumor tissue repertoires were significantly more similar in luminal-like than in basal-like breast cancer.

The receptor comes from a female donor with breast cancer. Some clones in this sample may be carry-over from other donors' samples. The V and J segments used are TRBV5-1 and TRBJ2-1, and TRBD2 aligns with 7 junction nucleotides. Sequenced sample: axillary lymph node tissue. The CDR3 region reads CASSLQPSGVSSYNEQFF. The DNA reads TGCGCCAGCAGCTTGCAGCCTAGCGGCGTGAGCTCCTACAATGAGCAGTTCTTC.